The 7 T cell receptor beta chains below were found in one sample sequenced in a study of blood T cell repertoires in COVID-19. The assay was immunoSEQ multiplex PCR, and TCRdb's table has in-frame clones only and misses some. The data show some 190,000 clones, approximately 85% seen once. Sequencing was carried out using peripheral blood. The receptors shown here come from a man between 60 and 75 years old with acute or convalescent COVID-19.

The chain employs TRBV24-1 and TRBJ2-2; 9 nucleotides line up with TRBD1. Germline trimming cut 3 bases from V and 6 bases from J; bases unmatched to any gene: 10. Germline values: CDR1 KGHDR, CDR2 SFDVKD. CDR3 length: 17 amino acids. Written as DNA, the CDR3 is TGTGCCACCAGTGATATCCCGGGACAGGGTGTATCCGGGGAGCTGTTTTTT. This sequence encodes CATSDIPGQGVSGELFF.

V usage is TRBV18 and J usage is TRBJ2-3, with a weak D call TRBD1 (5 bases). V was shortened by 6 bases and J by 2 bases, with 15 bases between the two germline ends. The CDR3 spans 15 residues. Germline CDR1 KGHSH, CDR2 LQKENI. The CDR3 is CASSLGQLSTDTQYF. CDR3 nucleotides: TGTGCCAGCTCTCTCGGACAACTTTCCACAGATACGCAGTATTTT.

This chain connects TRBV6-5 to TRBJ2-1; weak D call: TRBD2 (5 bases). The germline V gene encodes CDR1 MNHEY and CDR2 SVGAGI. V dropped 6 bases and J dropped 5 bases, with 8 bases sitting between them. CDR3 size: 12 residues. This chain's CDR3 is CASRDWNNEQFF. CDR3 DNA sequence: TGTGCCAGCAGGGACTGGAACAATGAGCAGTTCTTC.

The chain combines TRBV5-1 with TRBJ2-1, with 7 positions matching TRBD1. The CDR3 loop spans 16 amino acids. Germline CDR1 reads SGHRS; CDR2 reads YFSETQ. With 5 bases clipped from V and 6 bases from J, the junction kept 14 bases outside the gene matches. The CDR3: CASSFTLTGDGNEQFF. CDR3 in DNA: TGCGCCAGCAGTTTTACACTCACAGGGGACGGCAATGAGCAGTTCTTC.

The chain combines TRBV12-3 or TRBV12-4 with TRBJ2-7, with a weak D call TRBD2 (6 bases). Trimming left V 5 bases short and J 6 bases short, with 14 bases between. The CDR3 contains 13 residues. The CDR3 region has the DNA TGTGCCAGCAGTGGGTTAGCCGGGAGCGAGCAGTACTTC. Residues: CASSGLAGSEQYF.

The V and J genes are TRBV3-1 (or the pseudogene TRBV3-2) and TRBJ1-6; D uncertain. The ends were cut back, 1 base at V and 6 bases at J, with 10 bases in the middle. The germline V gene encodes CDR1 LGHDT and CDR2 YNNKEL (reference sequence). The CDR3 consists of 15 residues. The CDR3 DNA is TGTGCCAGCAGCCAAGGATACGGGATTAATTCACCCCTCCACTTT. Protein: CASSQGYGINSPLHF.

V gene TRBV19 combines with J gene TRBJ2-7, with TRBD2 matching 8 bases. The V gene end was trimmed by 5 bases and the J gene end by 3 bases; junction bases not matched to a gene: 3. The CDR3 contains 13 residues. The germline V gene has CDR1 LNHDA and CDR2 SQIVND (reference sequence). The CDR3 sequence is CASSAGGFYEQYF. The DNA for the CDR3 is TGTGCCAGTAGTGCGGGGGGATTCTACGAGCAGTACTTC.